This TCR beta chain comes out of a study of T-cell memory formation after mild COVID-19. Notes on the study in general: Pre-infection memory held some responding clones, suggesting pre-existing cross-reactive T cells responded.

Between the trimmed V and J ends, which lost 4 bases and 0 bases, there was a span of 11 bases. CDR3 size: 15 residues. CDR1 is SEHNR, CDR2 FQNEAQ, per germline (reference sequence). Notes on this clonotype: The target antigen is unknown.

One entry per CDR3 protein, called by TCRdb with MiXCR from the 5' RACE reads. The sample records about 110,000 distinct CDR3 sequences, roughly a sixth being singletons. This receptor was identified in a man aged 18 to 30 who had mild COVID-19 (a few samples of this study predate the infection). Cell type and time point are not known. Sequencing used PBMCs or a T cell subset sorted from them (not recorded which). The gene calls are TRBV7-9 and TRBJ2-3; perhaps D is TRBD1 or TRBD2 (5 bases each). The CDR3 DNA follows: TGTGCCAGCAGCTATACGGGGCGTAGCACAGATACGCAGTATTTT. Translation gives CASSYTGRSTDTQYF.